Shown below are 22 T cell receptor beta chains from a single sample sequenced in a study of blood T cell repertoires in COVID-19. Data came from immunoSEQ multiplex PCR; TCRdb stores just in-frame clones and leaves some out. The top ten clones hold 5.5% to 8.5% of a sample with approximately 200,000 clones, around 87% of them seen once. The sample comprised PBMCs or T cells enriched from blood (not recorded which). These receptors came from a man aged 25 to 40 in a cohort exposed to, infected with or recovered from COVID-19 (not recorded which).

The rearrangement uses TRBV4-3 and TRBJ2-7, with TRBD1 matching 11 bases. With V trimmed by 1 base and J by 3 bases, 2 bases remained unmatched. The CDR3 contains 15 residues. Germline values: CDR1 LGHNA, CDR2 YSLEER. This CDR3 is CASSQGGTGGYEQYF. The DNA for the CDR3 is TGCGCCAGCAGCCAAGGGGGGACAGGGGGCTACGAGCAGTACTTC.

CDR3: CASSIFFPDRPQYF. CDR3 DNA sequence: TGTGCCAGTAGTATATTTTTCCCAGATCGTCCGCAGTATTTT. V is TRBV19 and J is TRBJ2-3; no reliable D call. This CDR3 has 14 residues. Trimming shortened V by 2 bases and J by 10 bases, and 16 bases separated the two germline ends. Germline CDR1 reads LNHDA; CDR2 reads SQIVND (reference sequence).

This chain links TRBV6-2 or TRBV6-3 with TRBJ1-5; 7 bases are a match to TRBD1. CDR1 and CDR2 (germline): MNHEY, SVGEGT. The CDR3 is 16 amino acids. V trimming: 6 bases; J trimming: 0 bases; junction bases outside the gene matches: 8. The CDR3 coding sequence is TGTGCCAGCAGCTCAGGGGGGTCCTATAGCAATCAGCCCCAGCATTTT. Its translation is CASSSGGSYSNQPQHF.

V and J are TRBV18 and TRBJ2-7, with D possibly TRBD1 on 6 matching bases. Looked up from germline, CDR1 is KGHSH and CDR2 is LQKENI. The CDR3 runs to 17 residues. Trimming pared 0 bases from V and 3 bases from J, leaving 18 bases between. CDR3 DNA: TGTGCCAGCTCACCACCGGAATGGGCAGGGGACCGCTACGAGCAGTACTTC. Its protein product is CASSPPEWAGDRYEQYF.

In this sample, this clone turned up a few times. At the DNA level, this CDR3 is encoded by other sequences in the same sample as well. CDR3 region: CASSLGGGQETQYF. As DNA, the CDR3 is TGTGCCAGCAGCTTAGGTGGCGGACAAGAGACCCAGTACTTC. The chain is built from TRBV7-2 and TRBJ2-5, with D uncertain. The CDR3 loop spans 14 amino acids. CDR1 and CDR2 (germline): SGHTA, FQGNSA. The V end lost 1 base, the J end lost 2 bases, and 8 bases lay between the germline ends.

This clone was counted at least ten times. The gene calls are TRBV6-5 and TRBJ1-2; 9 bases fit TRBD1. This CDR3 region has 12 residues. V lost 6 bases, J lost 6 bases, and 2 bases stayed unmatched. Per germline, CDR1 MNHEY and CDR2 SVGAGI. The DNA for the CDR3 is TGTGCCAGCAGACGGACAGGGGATGGCTACACCTTC. Amino acid sequence: CASRRTGDGYTF.

The rearrangement uses TRBV24-1 and TRBJ2-7; D perhaps matches TRBD1 (6 bases). The germline V and J ends were trimmed by 8 bases and 5 bases, with 24 bases remaining between them. The CDR3 loop spans 16 amino acids. CDR1 KGHDR and CDR2 SFDVKD come from the germline V gene. The chain's CDR3 is CATTPLANRDPDEQYF. In nucleotides, the CDR3 is TGTGCCACCACCCCCCTTGCCAACAGGGACCCCGACGAGCAGTACTTC.

The chain is built from TRBV18 and TRBJ1-2, with 8 bases that match TRBD1. The CDR3 consists of 14 residues. V gave up 3 bases and J gave up 8 bases; unmatched junction bases: 8. Germline V gene lookup returns CDR1 KGHSH and CDR2 LQKENI. The CDR3: CASSPGQGTSGYTF. CDR3 DNA sequence: TGTGCCAGCTCACCCGGACAGGGTACGTCGGGCTACACCTTC.

V is TRBV28 and J is TRBJ2-4, with D possibly being TRBD1 (6 bases). Germline CDR1 MDHEN, CDR2 SYDVKM. The CDR3 sequence is 14 residues long. Trimming cost V 6 bases and J 1 base, with 10 bases left between them. This CDR3 is CASSPGAAKNIQYF. CDR3 sequence (DNA): TGTGCCAGCAGCCCAGGGGCGGCCAAAAACATTCAGTACTTC.

The chain couples TRBV7-2 to TRBJ2-7; TRBD2 matches at 7 bases. V dropped 4 bases and J dropped 3; count of bases not matched to a gene: 9. CDR1 is SGHTA, CDR2 FQGNSA, per germline. CDR3 size: 15 residues. The CDR3 DNA sequence: TGTGCCAGCAGCTCTGGAGGTAGCGGGTACTACGAGCAGTACTTC. It translates to CASSSGGSGYYEQYF.

Only one count was recorded for this clone. This chain connects TRBV27 to TRBJ2-1, with D perhaps TRBD2 (5 bases). V was clipped by 2 bases and J by 8 bases, with 16 bases between them. The CDR3 sequence is 15 residues long. Germline-derived CDR1 and CDR2 are MNHEY and SMNVEV (reference sequence). CDR3 amino acids: CASSLNRQIGDEQFF. CDR3 in DNA: TGTGCCAGCAGTTTAAATCGGCAAATCGGGGATGAGCAGTTCTTC.

The chain's CDR3 is CASSPRDRGDLETQYF. CDR3 nucleotide sequence: TGTGCCAGCAGCCCCCGGGACAGGGGGGATTTGGAGACCCAGTACTTC. This rearrangement joins TRBV3-1 (or the pseudogene TRBV3-2) to TRBJ2-5; 11 positions agree with TRBD1. Germline CDR1 and CDR2: LGHDT and YNNKEL (reference sequence). The V segment lost 4 bases and the J segment 5 bases; nucleotides outside the gene matches: 9. This CDR3 is built from 16 residues.

The gene calls are TRBV5-1 and TRBJ2-7; weak D call: TRBD1 (5 bases). Germline CDR1 SGHRS, CDR2 YFSETQ. CDR3 size: 14 residues. V was pared by 4 bases and J by 6 bases, with 17 bases between. In DNA form, the CDR3 reads TGCGCCAGCAGCCGGCCGGAAGGGGTTGGCGAGCAGTACTTC. Translation gives CASSRPEGVGEQYF.

This chain links TRBV5-1 with TRBJ1-1; D not resolved. The CDR3 extends over 15 amino acids. V lost 0 bases and J lost 0, with 9 bases in between. Germline V CDR1 and CDR2: SGHRS, YFSETQ. The CDR3 DNA sequence: TGCGCCAGCAGCTTGGATTTACGGGTGAACACTGAAGCTTTCTTT. Translating it yields CASSLDLRVNTEAFF.

The CDR3 nucleotides read TGTGCCAGCAGTAAATATAAGGGACTAGAGAACATTCAGTACTTC. Residues: CASSKYKGLENIQYF. The chain employs TRBV28 and TRBJ2-4; TRBD2 matches at 8 bases. Germline V gene sequence: CDR1 MDHEN, CDR2 SYDVKM. CDR3 length: 15 amino acids. J gave up 7 bases and V 5 bases, and 10 bases lay outside the gene matches.

The chain combines TRBV5-4 with TRBJ2-1, with 8 bases aligning to TRBD2. CDR1 is SGHNT, CDR2 YYREEE, per germline (reference sequence). The CDR3 contains 14 residues. The junction had 6 bases not matched to a gene; V was cut back by 4 bases and J by 6 bases. The CDR3: CASSPTSGSNEQFF. CDR3 nucleotides: TGTGCCAGCAGCCCAACTAGCGGAAGCAATGAGCAGTTCTTC.

The chain is built from TRBV29-1 and TRBJ2-7; the D gene is possibly TRBD1 (5 bases). Germline CDR1 SQVTM, CDR2 ANQGSEA. This CDR3 comprises 13 residues. Trimming removed 4 bases from V and 2 bases from J, with 12 bases in between. The CDR3 is CSVVTALAYEQYF. CDR3 nucleotides: TGCAGCGTTGTGACAGCCCTCGCCTACGAGCAGTACTTC.

The genes are TRBV5-4 and TRBJ2-6; 10 bases align to TRBD2. This CDR3 spans 18 amino acids. Germline V CDR1 and CDR2: SGHNT, YYREEE (reference sequence). Trimming took 4 bases from V and 4 from J; bases not matched to a gene: 11. CDR3 sequence: CASSQIAGGAAGANVLTF. In DNA, the CDR3 is TGTGCCAGCAGCCAGATAGCGGGAGGAGCCGCAGGGGCCAACGTCCTGACTTTC.

The CDR3 region is CASSRGLHYEQYF. DNA for the CDR3: TGTGCCAGCAGTCGCGGCCTACACTACGAGCAGTACTTC. This chain links TRBV28 with TRBJ2-7, with D unclear. The length of the CDR3 is 13 residues. Trimming removed 5 bases at V and 3 bases at J, with 11 bases between. Germline values: CDR1 MDHEN, CDR2 SYDVKM.

The chain has TRBV5-4 and TRBJ2-1; 9 nucleotides align to TRBD2. Germline CDR1 SGHNT, CDR2 YYREEE (reference sequence). The CDR3 consists of 15 residues. Trimming took 4 bases from V and 5 from J; bases not matched to a gene: 7. Written as DNA, the CDR3 is TGTGCCAGCAGCGTGATTGCTAGCGGGGACAATGAGCAGTTCTTC. The encoded protein is CASSVIASGDNEQFF.

V usage is TRBV12-5 and J usage is TRBJ1-4; the match to TRBD1 covers 7 bases. This CDR3 is built from 20 residues. V lost 0 bases to trimming and J lost 0 bases; unmatched junction nucleotides: 13. From germline, CDR1 is LGHNT and CDR2 FRNRAP. CDR3 bases: TGTGCTAGTGGTTTGGTACCCAGACAGGGACACGTTGCAACTAATGAAAAACTGTTTTTT. As protein: CASGLVPRQGHVATNEKLFF.

This clone appeared a single time. The V and J genes are TRBV27 and TRBJ2-7, with a possible D match to TRBD1 (6 bases). Deletions cut 4 bases from V and 0 bases from J, with 13 bases between. This CDR3 spans 15 amino acids. Germline lookup yields CDR1 MNHEY and CDR2 SMNVEV (reference sequence). CDR3 nucleotides: TGTGCCAGCAGTTCCCTACAGGGTCCCTCCTACGAGCAGTACTTC. It codes for CASSSLQGPSYEQYF.